This passage covers 24 T cell receptor beta chains from one sample sequenced in a study of blood T cells in healthy people across ages. Together with a sample-barcoded 5' primer, a J-beta primer mix was included in a second PCR lasting about 6 to 11 cycles. TCRdb called the 5' RACE reads again in MiXCR, with one record for every CDR3 protein. The data show over 1,300,000 distinct CDR3 sequences, around 59% seen once. The sequenced sample was blood. Receptors originate from a man aged 18 to 29 in good health.

Regarding this clonotype: No conserved phenylalanine or tryptophan ends this CDR3, so it is likely a read error. V and J are TRBV10-3 and TRBJ2-7; 9 positions agree with TRBD2. The CDR3 consists of 13 residues. V lost 7 bases and J lost 6; bases outside the gene matches: 7. The germline CDR1 and CDR2 sequences are ENHRY and SYGVKD. This chain's CDR3 is CAIMGSGSSEQYS. As DNA, the CDR3 is TGTGCCATCATGGGTAGCGGGAGTTCCGAGCAGTACTCC.

The chain recombines TRBV10-3 with TRBJ1-2; D is ambiguous. There are 13 residues in the CDR3. The germline CDR1 and CDR2 sequences are ENHRY and SYGVKD. V lost 2 bases and J 2 bases, leaving 6 bases between the germline ends. The CDR3 loop reads CAISETSNYGYTF. CDR3 coding DNA: TGTGCCATCAGTGAGACCAGCAACTATGGCTACACCTTC.

This clonotype was seen a few times. The chain is built from TRBV15 and TRBJ1-2; a possible D gene is TRBD1 (5 bases). Per the germline V gene, CDR1 is LNHNV and CDR2 is YYDKDF (reference sequence). V shed 5 bases and J shed 3 bases, with 10 bases lying between them. This CDR3 has 13 amino acids. CDR3 region: CATSGRTHYGYTF. The CDR3 DNA reads TGTGCCACCAGCGGTCGGACACACTATGGCTACACCTTC.

The chain recombines TRBV20-1 with TRBJ1-6; tentatively, D is TRBD1 (5 bases). This CDR3 region has 13 residues. CDR1 is DFQATT and CDR2 is SNEGSKA in the germline V gene (reference sequence). The germline V and J ends were trimmed by 0 bases and 14 bases, with 14 bases remaining between them. Here the CDR3 reads CSARDWDLPSLHF. CDR3 DNA sequence: TGCAGTGCTAGAGATTGGGACCTCCCCTCCCTCCACTTT.

Turning to this clonotype: Germline is not matched at one junction end, which may reflect a read error. This chain joins TRBV4-1 and TRBJ1-1; D gene uncertain. Germline V gives CDR1 MGHRA, CDR2 YSYEKL. There are 14 residues in the CDR3. This CDR3 reads CANSQVSRGNRAFF. As DNA, the CDR3 is TGCGCCAACAGCCAAGTTAGCCGGGGAAATAGAGCTTTCTTT.

The chain recombines TRBV6-6 with TRBJ2-7, with 8 positions matching TRBD2. With 5 bases clipped from V and 3 bases from J, the junction kept 9 bases outside the gene matches. CDR3 length: 15 amino acids. The germline V gene has CDR1 MNHNY and CDR2 SVGAGI (reference sequence). The CDR3 bases are TGTGCCAGCAGTACCACGGCGGGGGGCTTCTACGAGCAGTACTTC. Translating gives CASSTTAGGFYEQYF.

This clonotype occurred a few times. The chain couples TRBV4-2 to TRBJ2-2, with 8 bases fitting TRBD2. The V segment lost 0 bases and the J segment 6 bases; nucleotides outside the gene matches: 6. The CDR3 totals 16 residues. CDR1 and CDR2 from the germline V gene are LGHNA and YNFKEQ. In DNA, the CDR3 is TGTGCCAGCAGCCAAGATCCCAGCGGGGGTCCCGGGGAGCTGTTTTTT. This codes for CASSQDPSGGPGELFF.

The chain combines TRBV5-1 with TRBJ1-1; 9 bases are shared with TRBD1. The CDR3 is 15 residues long. J gave up 6 bases and V 0 bases, and 6 bases lay outside the gene matches. The germline V gene encodes CDR1 SGHRS and CDR2 YFSETQ. CDR3 in amino acids: CASSLGTGVVAEAFF. CDR3 in DNA: TGCGCCAGCAGCTTGGGGACAGGGGTGGTAGCTGAAGCTTTCTTT.

The CDR3 DNA is TGCGCCAGCAGCCACGGACGCGAGGGACAGGGGAACTACGAGCAGTACTTC. It codes for CASSHGREGQGNYEQYF. The rearrangement links TRBV4-3 to TRBJ2-7; 10 nucleotides match TRBD1. Germline trimming cut 3 bases from V and 3 bases from J; bases unmatched to any gene: 11. The CDR3 sequence is 17 residues long. Germline CDR1 LGHNA, CDR2 YSLEER.

The V gene is TRBV5-6, the J gene TRBJ1-3; TRBD1 is a possible D gene (5 bases). Germline CDR1 and CDR2: SGHDT and YYEEEE. Trimming removed 3 bases from V and 0 bases from J, with 13 bases in between. The CDR3 runs to 16 residues. CDR3 sequence (DNA): TGTGCCAGCAGCTGGGGAACAGGAATCTCTGGAAACACCATATATTTT. Protein sequence: CASSWGTGISGNTIYF.

The chain combines TRBV7-2 with TRBJ2-1; 8 positions agree with TRBD2. Germline CDR1 is SGHTA and CDR2 is FQGNSA. This CDR3 region has 15 residues. J was trimmed by 6 bases and V by 0 bases; bases with no gene match: 4. The CDR3 spells CASSLATGLANEQFF. The CDR3 DNA reads as TGTGCCAGCAGCTTAGCCACCGGACTAGCCAATGAGCAGTTCTTC.

This clonotype has just one count. CDR3 residues: CASTEGVAMWGTQYF. The CDR3 DNA reads as TGTGCCAGCACCGAGGGGGTCGCAATGTGGGGGACCCAGTACTTC. V and J are TRBV6-5 and TRBJ2-7; a possible D gene is TRBD1 (6 bases). The J call may be faulty, since TRBJ2-5 better matches the DNA end. The CDR3 sequence is 15 residues long. Germline V gives CDR1 MNHEY, CDR2 SVGAGI.

The chain employs TRBV10-3 and TRBJ2-1; 7 bases fit TRBD1. CDR3 length equals 14 residues. The J segment lost 10 bases and the V segment lost 4 bases, leaving 10 bases of the junction unmatched. Germline CDR1 ENHRY, CDR2 SYGVKD. The CDR3 sequence is CAISVDRERGEQFF. The DNA of the CDR3 is TGTGCCATCAGTGTCGACAGGGAAAGGGGGGAGCAGTTCTTC.

About this clonotype: A read error may produce the germline difference seen at one junction end. V usage is TRBV4-1 and J usage is TRBJ1-2; D ambiguous. This CDR3 region has 14 residues. Germline CDR1 reads MGHRA; CDR2 reads YSYEKL. Here the CDR3 reads CASSQDPANYGYTF. The DNA of the CDR3 is TGTGCCAGCAGCCAAGATCCCGCTAACTATGGCTACACCTTC.

The chain combines TRBV29-1 with TRBJ2-5; D is uncertain. Germline CDR1 is SQVTM and CDR2 is ANQGSEA. This CDR3 spans 12 amino acids. V shed 4 bases and J shed 4 bases, with 10 bases lying between them. The DNA of the CDR3 is TGCAGCGTTGTAGATTTCGGAGAGACCCAGTACTTC. It translates to CSVVDFGETQYF.

The chain employs TRBV11-2 and TRBJ2-3; D not resolved. The V gene lost 2 bases and the J gene lost 2 bases, with 11 bases spanning the gap. This CDR3 is built from 15 residues. Germline assignment: CDR1 SGHAT and CDR2 FQNNGV. This chain's CDR3 is CASSLRIGPTDTQYF. The CDR3 bases are TGTGCCAGCAGCTTAAGGATAGGGCCCACAGATACGCAGTATTTT.

The rearrangement uses TRBV10-3 and TRBJ2-1, with D possibly TRBD1 on 6 matching bases. V was shortened by 0 bases and J by 5 bases, with 35 bases between the two germline ends. The germline V gene has CDR1 ENHRY and CDR2 SYGVKD. The CDR3 is 23 residues long. The CDR3 here is CAISESRFPTSGVGYRRHNEQFF. The CDR3 region has the DNA TGTGCCATCAGTGAGTCCCGTTTCCCCACCTCAGGGGTAGGCTACCGAAGACACAATGAGCAGTTCTTC.

V and J are TRBV30 and TRBJ1-4; D uncertain. The CDR3 sequence is 14 residues long. The V end lost 4 bases, the J end lost 8 bases, and 17 bases lay between the germline ends. In germline, CDR1 is GTSNPN, CDR2 SVGIG (reference sequence). As DNA, the CDR3 is TGTGCCTGGACCCAAGGGAGGGCGCAGGAAAAACTGTTTTTT. Amino acids: CAWTQGRAQEKLFF.

J is TRBJ2-2 and V is TRBV20-1, with no clear D. The CDR3 spans 12 residues. Between the trimmed V and J ends, which lost 6 bases and 4 bases, there was a span of 9 bases. Germline values: CDR1 DFQATT, CDR2 SNEGSKA (reference sequence). DNA for the CDR3: TGCAGTGCGTATCATGTCACCGGGGAGCTGTTTTTT. It codes for CSAYHVTGELFF.

This clonotype was counted between two and nine times. The chain is built from TRBV7-2 and TRBJ2-3; 9 bases line up with TRBD1. V shed 3 bases and J 3 bases; nucleotides not matched to a gene: 4. CDR3 length equals 15 residues. Germline-derived CDR1 and CDR2 are SGHTA and FQGNSA. The CDR3 reads CASSLDRGPTDTQYF. CDR3 nucleotide sequence: TGTGCCAGCAGCTTGGACAGGGGACCTACAGATACGCAGTATTTT.

The V gene is TRBV28, the J gene TRBJ1-2; 7 nucleotides line up with TRBD1. V lost 5 bases to trimming and J lost 8 bases; unmatched junction nucleotides: 14. Germline V CDR1 and CDR2: MDHEN, SYDVKM. The CDR3 contains 15 residues. The chain's CDR3 is CASSNTGTDLDGYTF. CDR3 nucleotides: TGTGCCAGCAGTAATACCGGGACAGATCTCGACGGCTACACCTTC.

This chain connects TRBV15 to TRBJ1-2, with 10 bases lining up with TRBD1. The germline CDR1 and CDR2 sequences are LNHNV and YYDKDF (reference sequence). This CDR3 has 15 residues. J lost 4 bases, V lost 5 bases, and 7 bases had no gene match. This CDR3 is CATSSRTGGGYGYTF. CDR3 nucleotide sequence: TGTGCCACCAGCTCCCGGACAGGGGGAGGCTATGGCTACACCTTC.

V gene TRBV15 combines with J gene TRBJ2-1, with 11 bases aligning to TRBD2. This CDR3 has 16 residues. Per germline, CDR1 LNHNV and CDR2 YYDKDF (reference sequence). Trimming removed 3 bases from V and 9 bases from J; junction bases left unmatched: 10. The CDR3: CATSSEIAGGPCEQFF. Written as DNA, the CDR3 is TGTGCCACCAGCAGTGAAATAGCGGGAGGGCCCTGTGAGCAGTTCTTC.

Regarding this clonotype: Germline and junction disagree at one end, which may indicate a read error. V is TRBV6-6 and J is TRBJ1-2; D is ambiguous. Germline V CDR1 and CDR2: MNHNY, SVGAGI (reference sequence). The CDR3 extends over 15 amino acids. The CDR3 sequence is CASSHSTTPDYGYTF. The CDR3 bases are TGTGCCAGCAGTCACTCGACCACGCCGGACTATGGCTACACCTTC.